This TCR beta chain is drawn from a study of cytomegalovirus exposure and HLA in healthy donors. The primer mix had 60 Vbeta and 13 Jbeta primers. Generated by immunoSEQ multiplex PCR, the TCRdb table keeps only in-frame clones and is missing some. The sample holds 130,000 to 150,000 clones; roughly 80% are singletons and the top ten take about 5%. CDR3 length: 16 residues. The germline V gene encodes CDR1 LNHDA and CDR2 SQIVND (reference sequence). Germline trimming cut 3 bases from V and 3 bases from J; bases unmatched to any gene: 7. The V and J genes are TRBV19 and TRBJ2-1; 8 nucleotides match TRBD2. This TCR came from a man aged 25-45 years in good health and CMV-seropositive. Source material: PBMCs. The CDR3 loop reads CASSMTASGFYNEQFF. In nucleotides, the CDR3 is TGTGCCAGTAGTATGACGGCTAGCGGGTTCTACAATGAGCAGTTCTTC.